A selection of T cell receptor beta chains follows, all from one sample in a study of response to subunit inactivated influenza vaccine. TCRdb re-derived calls from the RT-PCR reads in MiXCR, one entry per CDR3 protein. The sample lists over 750,000 distinct CDR3 sequences, 21% occurring once. Here the sequenced sample was PBMCs from blood, taken 4 to 6 days after vaccination. The receptors shown here come from a man aged 50 or older who received an inactivated influenza vaccine. Both conserved end residues are part of each CDR3. A D gene is named only where the DNA matches it firmly. The size of a clone is reported for some rows only, either as once, few or many, or as a class for expanded clones.

j_call v_call d_call clone_size cdr3_aa cdr3_nt
TRBJ2-7 TRBV15 NA NA CATSRDRAGSSSYEQYF TGTGCCACCAGCAGAGATAGGGCGGGATCAAGCTCCTACGAGCAGTACTTC
TRBJ2-7 TRBV20-1 NA few CSASSQTYSEQYF TGCAGTGCTAGCAGCCAGACATATAGCGAGCAGTACTTC
TRBJ2-1 TRBV6-1 NA NA CASSEARVSYNEQFF TGTGCCAGCAGTGAAGCAAGGGTTTCCTACAATGAGCAGTTCTTC
TRBJ2-7 TRBV6-2/TRBV6-3 NA NA CASSRPFSAIYSYEQYF TGTGCCAGCAGTCGACCCTTCTCCGCTATATATTCCTACGAGCAGTACTTC
TRBJ2-7 TRBV4-3 TRBD1 few CASSQFRGLYEQYF TGCGCCAGCAGCCAATTCAGGGGGCTGTACGAGCAGTACTTC
TRBJ2-1 TRBV6-1 NA NA CASRPGQNYNEQFF TGTGCCAGCAGGCCCGGACAGAACTACAATGAGCAGTTCTTC
TRBJ2-7 TRBV20-1 TRBD1 NA CSGGQGAYEQYF TGCAGCGGAGGACAGGGAGCGTACGAGCAGTACTTC
TRBJ2-3 TRBV28 TRBD2 NA CASSSSTSGGSTDTQYF TGTGCCAGCAGTTCCTCGACTAGCGGGGGGAGCACAGATACGCAGTATTTT
TRBJ1-4 TRBV7-9 TRBD1 few CASSLGTGAREKLFF TGTGCCAGCAGCTTAGGGACAGGGGCTCGTGAAAAACTGTTTTTT
TRBJ2-1 TRBV5-1 NA NA CASSLSPTGVEQFF TGCGCCAGCAGCTTGTCACCGACAGGTGTTGAGCAGTTCTTC
TRBJ2-7 TRBV20-1 NA few CSASRGGTYYEQYF TGCAGTGCCTCCAGGGGGGGTACTTATTACGAGCAGTACTTC
TRBJ2-5 TRBV12-3/TRBV12-4 NA NA CASSFAQKETQYF TGTGCCAGCAGTTTTGCACAGAAAGAGACCCAGTACTTC
TRBJ2-2 TRBV28 TRBD2 once CASSFAPIEREVNTGELFF TGTGCCAGCAGTTTCGCCCCCATTGAGCGGGAGGTTAACACCGGGGAGCTGTTTTTT
TRBJ1-5 TRBV5-5 NA NA CASSLQGGQPKHF TGTGCCAGCAGCTTACAGGGCGGTCAGCCCAAGCATTTT
TRBJ2-1 TRBV20-1 TRBD2 NA CSAEGRGGRNEQFF TGCAGTGCCGAGGGGCGGGGGGGTCGCAATGAGCAGTTCTTC
TRBJ1-6 TRBV29-1 NA many CSVTWGANSPLHF TGCAGCGTAACGTGGGGGGCTAATTCACCCCTCCACTTT
TRBJ1-2 TRBV7-2 TRBD1 NA CASSLLLGQGGYGYTF TGTGCCAGCAGCTTGCTACTAGGACAGGGTGGCTATGGCTACACCTTC